The next 12 T cell receptor beta chains were all read from a single sample in a study of control samples from healthy donors and cancer patients (dated by TCRdb to 2019 to 2021). Libraries were built with the immunoSEQ multiplex PCR assay. In TCRdb, the immuneACCESS table is reduced to in-frame sequences with V and J assigned. These tables do not hold every clone; where another copy was compared, an unresolved V gene accounts for under half, and the others remain unexplained. Counted in this sample were some 130,000 clones; around nine tenths of them appeared once. The biggest ten clones account for around 2.5% of the sample. Sequencing was performed on blood. Source of these receptors: a man between 18 and 29 years old in good health.

The chain links TRBV4-3 to TRBJ1-2, with TRBD1 matching 7 bases. The CDR3 runs to 15 residues. The junction had 14 bases not matched to a gene; V was cut back by 6 bases and J by 7 bases. Germline loops: CDR1 LGHNA, CDR2 YSLEER. CDR3 nucleotide sequence: TGCGCCAGCAGTCGATCCGCAGGGGGTGAGGCTGGCTACACCTTC. Translation gives CASSRSAGGEAGYTF.

V usage is TRBV5-1 and J usage is TRBJ2-7, with 9 nucleotides matching TRBD1. This CDR3 contains 15 residues. Germline V gene lookup returns CDR1 SGHRS and CDR2 YFSETQ. With V trimmed by 4 bases and J by 5 bases, 10 bases remained unmatched. This chain's CDR3 is CASSGTTGGIDEQYF. Written as DNA, the CDR3 is TGCGCCAGCAGCGGGACGACAGGGGGTATCGACGAGCAGTACTTC.

V gene TRBV5-1 combines with J gene TRBJ2-5, with TRBD1 matching 8 bases. The CDR3 has 14 amino acids. Trimming took 0 bases from V and 3 from J; bases not matched to a gene: 1. The V gene's germline CDR1 is SGHRS and CDR2 YFSETQ. CDR3 region: CASSLEDREETQYF. CDR3 nucleotides: TGCGCCAGCAGCTTGGAGGACAGGGAAGAGACCCAGTACTTC.

The CDR3 coding sequence is TGTGCCTGGAGTGTCCCAGGGACCACCGGGGAGCTGTTTTTT. It encodes CAWSVPGTTGELFF. The V gene is TRBV30, the J gene TRBJ2-2; either TRBD1 or TRBD2 may supply D (5 bases each). CDR1 and CDR2 (germline): GTSNPN, SVGIG (reference sequence). V was shortened by 0 bases and J by 4 bases, with 9 bases between the two germline ends. This CDR3 spans 14 amino acids.

The CDR3 here is CAIRIRQEVEEAFF. The CDR3 DNA reads TGTGCCATCAGGATTCGACAGGAAGTAGAGGAAGCTTTCTTT. The rearrangement links TRBV10-3 to TRBJ1-1, with a tentative D call TRBD1 (6 bases). The V end lost 6 bases, the J end lost 8 bases, and 19 bases lay between the germline ends. The germline V gene encodes CDR1 ENHRY and CDR2 SYGVKD. This CDR3 spans 14 amino acids.

This rearrangement joins TRBV6-2 or TRBV6-3 to TRBJ2-6; no firm D call. With 2 bases removed from V and 4 bases from J, the gap between germline ends came to 3 bases. Germline CDR1 MNHEY, CDR2 SVGEGT. This CDR3 is 13 amino acids long. CDR3 nucleotides: TGTGCCAGCAGTTACGGGGGGGCCAACGTCCTGACTTTC. It encodes CASSYGGANVLTF.

This clone was detected a few times. The CDR3 DNA is TGTGCCTGGAGTGTACTCGAGTTTTACAATGAGCAGTTCTTC. Protein: CAWSVLEFYNEQFF. This rearrangement joins TRBV30 to TRBJ2-1; D is unclear. V was pared by 0 bases and J by 4 bases, with 10 bases between. CDR1 GTSNPN and CDR2 SVGIG come from the germline V gene (reference sequence). This CDR3 comprises 14 residues.

The CDR3 nucleotides read TGCGCCAGCAGCCAAGATGTTCGAGATACGCAGTATTTT. This gives the protein CASSQDVRDTQYF. The chain couples TRBV4-1 to TRBJ2-3; D remains unclear. This CDR3 region has 13 residues. From germline, CDR1 is MGHRA and CDR2 YSYEKL. Trimming left V 0 bases short and J 5 bases short, with 6 bases between.

This clone was counted a single time. The chain carries TRBV18 and TRBJ1-6; D not resolved. V dropped 4 bases and J dropped 5 bases, with 9 bases sitting between them. The germline gives CDR1 KGHSH, CDR2 LQKENI. CDR3 length: 14 residues. The CDR3 coding sequence is TGTGCCAGCTCACTAGGCCCGGATAATTCACCCCTCCACTTT. Translating it yields CASSLGPDNSPLHF. The full variable domain, with the rest looked up from reference TRBV18 and TRBJ1-6, is NAGVMQNPRHLVRRRGQEARLRCSPMKGHSHVYWYRQLPEEGLKFMVYLQKENIIDESGMPKERFSAEFPKEGPSILRIQQVVRGDSAAYFCASSLGPDNSPLHFGNGTRLTVT.

The CDR3 reads CASREGHQGEQYF. CDR3 DNA: TGTGCCAGCAGGGAGGGACACCAGGGCGAGCAGTACTTC. The J gene is TRBJ2-7, the V gene TRBV11-2; D may match TRBD1 or TRBD2 (6 bases each). Germline V gene sequence: CDR1 SGHAT, CDR2 FQNNGV. V lost 6 bases, J lost 6 bases, and 15 bases lay in between. The length of the CDR3 is 13 residues.

The rearrangement links TRBV15 to TRBJ1-4; tentatively, D is TRBD1 (6 bases). The CDR3 runs 16 residues. V lost 3 bases and J lost 4, with 15 bases in between. CDR1 and CDR2 (germline): LNHNV, YYDKDF (reference sequence). This chain's CDR3 is CATSSGDRTLNEKLFF. The DNA for the CDR3 is TGTGCCACCAGCAGTGGTGACAGGACTCTTAATGAAAAACTGTTTTTT. Filled out from reference TRBV15 and TRBJ1-4, the complete variable domain reads DAMVIQNPRYQVTQFGKPVTLSCSQTLNHNVMYWYQQKSSQAPKLLFHYYDKDFNNEADTPDNFQSRRPNTSFCFLDIRSPGLGDTAMYLCATSSGDRTLNEKLFFGSGTQLSVL.

The chain joins TRBV27 to TRBJ1-1, with D tentatively TRBD1 (6 bases). The germline V gene encodes CDR1 MNHEY and CDR2 SMNVEV (reference sequence). The CDR3 spans 13 residues. V was pared by 7 bases and J by 4 bases, with 13 bases between. The CDR3 region has the DNA TGTGCCAGCAAGTTTCGGGGGCCCACTGAAGCTTTCTTT. Translating it yields CASKFRGPTEAFF.